This passage covers 27 T cell receptor beta chains from one sample sequenced in a study of metastatic and nonmetastatic thyroid tumors. The entire patient cohort was treatment-naive prior to thyroid surgery. TCRdb reanalyzed the PCR reads via MiXCR. This table holds fewer than 25,000 clones, roughly 20% found once. The source material was blood. The receptors shown here come from a male donor with papillary thyroid cancer or a benign thyroid nodule (not recorded which). Some clones in this sample may be carry-over from other donors' samples.

This clone was observed many times. A read error is possible here, since a much larger clone lies one base away. The CDR3 DNA sequence: TGCGCCAGCAGCTTGCCCAGGACAGGGGCTAGCACAGATACGCAGTGTTTT. Translating gives CASSLPRTGASTDTQCF. The rearrangement links TRBV5-1 to TRBJ2-3, with 9 bases aligning to TRBD1. This CDR3 region has 17 residues. Germline V gives CDR1 SGHRS, CDR2 YFSETQ.

This clone was recorded many times. The chain couples TRBV5-4 to TRBJ2-1, with D perhaps matching TRBD2 (6 bases). The germline CDR1 and CDR2 sequences are SGHNT and YYREEE (reference sequence). This CDR3 is 15 amino acids long. V shed 3 bases and J shed 0 bases, with 10 bases lying between them. CDR3 residues: CASSSSVSSYNEQFF. The CDR3 region has the DNA TGTGCCAGCAGCTCTAGCGTGAGCTCCTACAATGAGCAGTTCTTC.

This clone was picked up many times. The gene calls are TRBV5-4 and TRBJ2-1; D remains unclear. CDR1 and CDR2 (germline): SGHNT, YYREEE (reference sequence). With 0 bases removed from V and 8 bases from J, the gap between germline ends came to 18 bases. This CDR3 is built from 16 residues. The CDR3 loop reads CASSLGPGQDQDEQFF. CDR3 DNA: TGTGCCAGCAGCTTGGGCCCGGGCCAGGACCAGGATGAGCAGTTCTTC.

This clone has a count of ten or more. This chain connects TRBV5-8 to TRBJ2-7; TRBD2 aligns across 10 bases. CDR1 and CDR2 (germline): SGHTS, YDEGEE. The junction had 5 bases not matched to a gene; V was cut back by 5 bases and J by 6 bases. The CDR3 runs 13 residues. The CDR3 DNA sequence: TGTGCCAGCAGGATAGCGGGAGGTGGCGAGCAGTACTTC. The encoded protein is CASRIAGGGEQYF. Together with reference TRBV5-8 and TRBJ2-7, the CDR3 gives the full variable domain: EAGVTQSPTHLIKTRGQQATLRCSPISGHTSVYWYQQALGLGLQFLLWYDEGEERNRGNFPPRFSGRQFPNYSSELNVNALELEDSALYLCASRIAGGGEQYFGPGTRLTVT.

This clone appeared many times. The same CDR3 is also encoded by other DNA sequences in this sample. The chain recombines TRBV7-9 with TRBJ2-5; D is perhaps TRBD2 (6 bases). Germline CDR1 and CDR2: SEHNR and FQNEAQ (reference sequence). The CDR3 totals 16 residues. V was pared by 5 bases and J by 5 bases, with 21 bases between. The CDR3 region is CASSGPLEGLRETQYF. The CDR3 coding sequence is TGTGCCAGCAGCGGGCCCCTGGAGGGCCTACGGGAGACCCAGTACTTC. The whole variable domain, remainder taken from reference TRBV7-9 and TRBJ2-5, is DTGVSQNPRHKITKRGQNVTFRCDPISEHNRLYWYRQTLGQGPEFLTYFQNEAQLEKSRLLSDRFSAERPKGSFSTLEIQRTEQGDSAMYLCASSGPLEGLRETQYFGPGTRLLVL.

There are many counts of this clone. V usage is TRBV15 and J usage is TRBJ1-2; D uncertain. The germline V gene has CDR1 LNHNV and CDR2 YYDKDF (reference sequence). The CDR3 sequence is 16 residues long. The ends were cut back, 0 bases at V and 0 bases at J, with 11 bases in the middle. The CDR3 is CATSREGDFANYGYTF. The CDR3 DNA is TGTGCCACCAGCAGAGAGGGCGACTTCGCTAACTATGGCTACACCTTC.

The gene calls are TRBV7-9 and TRBJ2-5; no firm D call. The CDR3 runs to 12 residues. V was shortened by 4 bases and J by 5 bases, with 8 bases between the two germline ends. CDR1 SEHNR and CDR2 FQNEAQ come from the germline V gene (reference sequence). In DNA form, the CDR3 reads TGTGCCAGCAGCTACATGCCGGAGACCCAGTACTTC. It codes for CASSYMPETQYF. Based on the CDR3 plus reference TRBV7-9 and TRBJ2-5, the full variable domain is DTGVSQNPRHKITKRGQNVTFRCDPISEHNRLYWYRQTLGQGPEFLTYFQNEAQLEKSRLLSDRFSAERPKGSFSTLEIQRTEQGDSAMYLCASSYMPETQYFGPGTRLLVL.

The chain employs TRBV7-2 and TRBJ1-5, with 9 nucleotides matching TRBD1. V trimming: 4 bases; J trimming: 4 bases; junction bases outside the gene matches: 5. The CDR3 contains 15 residues. CDR1 and CDR2 from the germline V gene are SGHTA and FQGNSA. The CDR3: CASSSGTGWNQPQHF. The CDR3 coding sequence is TGTGCCAGCAGCTCAGGGACAGGGTGGAATCAGCCCCAGCATTTT.

V and J are TRBV6-4 and TRBJ1-6; D gene unclear. V shed 2 bases and J shed 0 bases, with 2 bases lying between them. Germline-derived CDR1 and CDR2 are MRHNA and SNTAGT. This CDR3 has 14 residues. CDR3 amino acids: CASSDNSYNSPLHF. In nucleotides, the CDR3 is TGTGCCAGCAGTGACAACTCCTATAATTCACCCCTCCACTTT.

The chain combines TRBV20-1 with TRBJ2-5, with D hard to call. The germline V gene encodes CDR1 DFQATT and CDR2 SNEGSKA (reference sequence). V shed 4 bases and J shed 5 bases, with 14 bases lying between them. The CDR3 has 13 residues. The CDR3 DNA sequence: TGCAGTGCTATGGTCGGTGGTCGGGAGACCCAGTACTTC. This sequence encodes CSAMVGGRETQYF.

The chain is built from TRBV7-6 and TRBJ2-1; TRBD2 matches 9 bases. The CDR3 covers 16 residues. Trimming at V came to 7 bases and at J to 4 bases, leaving 11 bases not matched to a gene. Per the germline V gene, CDR1 is SGHVS and CDR2 is FNYEAQ. The CDR3 is CASILSGLAEYNEQFF. In DNA, the CDR3 is TGTGCCAGCATCCTATCGGGACTAGCTGAATACAATGAGCAGTTCTTC.

At least ten counts were recorded for this clone. The chain couples TRBV20-1 to TRBJ2-1, with 12 bases that match TRBD2. The V and J ends lost 6 bases and 5 bases, in that order; junction bases with no gene match: 5. The CDR3 runs to 14 residues. Per the germline V gene, CDR1 is DFQATT and CDR2 is SNEGSKA (reference sequence). CDR3 amino acids: CSALLAGGNNEQFF. CDR3 coding DNA: TGCAGTGCGTTGCTAGCGGGAGGGAACAATGAGCAGTTCTTC.

This clone was detected ten times or more. The CDR3 spells CSAPRSAVGQETQYF. As DNA, the CDR3 is TGCAGTGCTCCAAGGAGCGCGGTGGGCCAAGAGACCCAGTACTTC. The genes are TRBV20-1 and TRBJ2-5; D is uncertain. CDR1 is DFQATT, CDR2 SNEGSKA, per germline (reference sequence). V lost 5 bases, J lost 1 base, and 17 bases lay in between. The CDR3 covers 15 residues.

Many counts were recorded for this clone. This chain joins TRBV5-1 and TRBJ1-1, with D possibly being TRBD1 (6 bases). The germline CDR1 and CDR2 sequences are SGHRS and YFSETQ. The CDR3 runs 13 residues. Trimming cost V 1 base and J 5 bases, with 9 bases left between them. In DNA form, the CDR3 reads TGCGCCAGCAGCTTGAGGCAGGGGACTGAAGCTTTCTTT. Translating gives CASSLRQGTEAFF.

The CDR3 DNA reads as TGCGCCAGCAGCCCCAGGACAGCAACTAATGAAAAACTGTTTTTT. Translating it yields CASSPRTATNEKLFF. V is TRBV5-1 and J is TRBJ1-4; D is perhaps TRBD1 (6 bases). CDR1 is SGHRS, CDR2 YFSETQ, per germline. The CDR3 spans 15 residues. Trimming cost V 4 bases and J 0 bases, with 10 bases left between them.

The V and J genes are TRBV5-4 and TRBJ2-1; D is undetermined. Germline CDR1 reads SGHNT; CDR2 reads YYREEE (reference sequence). The CDR3 runs 11 residues. Trimming cost V 6 bases and J 10 bases, with 11 bases left between them. CDR3 region: CASTSFEEQFF. Written as DNA, the CDR3 is TGTGCCAGCACTTCGTTCGAGGAGCAGTTCTTC.

This clone was picked up one time. This chain uses TRBV20-1 with TRBJ2-5; maybe TRBD2 (5 bases). Germline values: CDR1 DFQATT, CDR2 SNEGSKA (reference sequence). This CDR3 is built from 15 residues. The germline V and J ends were trimmed by 5 bases and 1 base, with 17 bases remaining between them. In DNA, the CDR3 is TGCAGTGCTGGAACGGACTCGGGAACCCAAGAGACCCAGTACTTC. Translating gives CSAGTDSGTQETQYF.

This clone was observed at least ten times. The chain couples TRBV12-3 or TRBV12-4 to TRBJ1-2; no reliable D call. V was cut by 4 bases and J by 2 bases, with 5 bases left in between. The CDR3 spans 12 residues. Here the CDR3 DNA reads TGTGCCAGCAGTTCCCCGAACTATGGCTACACCTTC. Protein product: CASSSPNYGYTF.

Note on this clone: Just one base apart from a much larger clone, this may be a read error. This chain uses TRBV20-1 with TRBJ2-3; tentatively, D is TRBD1 (6 bases). This CDR3 region has 17 residues. Per the germline V gene, CDR1 is DFQATT and CDR2 is SNEGSKA (reference sequence). The CDR3 DNA sequence: TGCAGTGCCACCCGAACCCAGCGGACAGACTTTTTTGATACGCAGTCTTTT. Encoded protein: CSATRTQRTDFFDTQSF.

In this sample, this clone turned up many times. The rearrangement uses TRBV19 and TRBJ2-1, with D unclear. V dropped 6 bases and J dropped 3 bases, with 3 bases sitting between them. The CDR3 runs to 11 residues. Germline V CDR1 and CDR2: LNHDA, SQIVND (reference sequence). The chain's CDR3 is CASRFYNEQFF. DNA of the CDR3: TGTGCCAGTAGATTCTACAATGAGCAGTTCTTC.

This chain links TRBV13 with TRBJ1-2; D may be TRBD1 (5 bases). Trimming removed 4 bases at V and 2 bases at J, with 8 bases between. The CDR3 is 13 amino acids. The germline V gene has CDR1 PRHDT and CDR2 FYEKMQ (reference sequence). The CDR3 DNA follows: TGTGCCAGCAGCTGGGACGGCAACTATGGCTACACCTTC. This codes for CASSWDGNYGYTF.

This clone has a count of ten or more. The J gene is TRBJ1-1, the V gene TRBV18, with TRBD1 as a possible D gene (6 bases). Germline CDR1 reads KGHSH; CDR2 reads LQKENI. V was shortened by 1 base and J by 5 bases, with 11 bases between the two germline ends. The CDR3 runs to 14 residues. CDR3 DNA: TGTGCCAGCTCACCACTACAGGGTAGTACTGAAGCTTTCTTT. Encoded protein: CASSPLQGSTEAFF.

This clone occurred many times. The CDR3 nucleotides read TGTGCCAGCCTCAGTTACGGAGCTCGGGCAGATACGCAGTATTTT. Protein product: CASLSYGARADTQYF. The chain employs TRBV6-2 or TRBV6-3 and TRBJ2-3; D remains ambiguous. From germline, CDR1 is MNHEY and CDR2 SVGEGT. Trimming left V 8 bases short and J 4 bases short, with 19 bases between. CDR3 size: 15 residues.

This clone is deemed medium-sized. The rearrangement joins TRBV6-1 to TRBJ1-5; 10 bases match TRBD1. V dropped 4 bases and J dropped 6; count of bases not matched to a gene: 3. There are 14 residues in the CDR3. Germline assignment: CDR1 MNHNS and CDR2 SASEGT. CDR3 region: CASSVDRGPQPQHF. The CDR3 DNA reads as TGTGCCAGCAGTGTCGACAGGGGGCCTCAGCCCCAGCATTTT.

In this sample, this clone turned up many times. Possible read error: a much larger clone is one base away. The chain combines TRBV19 with TRBJ2-2; 10 bases agree with TRBD1. Germline CDR1 is LNHDA and CDR2 is SQIVND (reference sequence). This CDR3 is built from 15 residues. CDR3 bases: TGTGCCAGTCGACAGGGGGCCCTGGACACCGGGGAGCTGTCTTTT. Translation: CASRQGALDTGELSF.

This clone was counted ten times or more. This sequence joins TRBV7-9 and TRBJ2-1, with 13 nucleotides matching TRBD2. The CDR3 covers 18 residues. The V and J ends lost 5 bases and 3 bases, in that order; junction bases with no gene match: 10. The V gene's germline CDR1 is SEHNR and CDR2 FQNEAQ (reference sequence). This CDR3 reads CASSTLAGGPRHYNEQFF. CDR3 in DNA: TGTGCCAGCAGCACACTAGCGGGAGGGCCTCGACACTACAATGAGCAGTTCTTC.

This clone showed up many times. The chain recombines TRBV3-1 with TRBJ2-5; D not resolved. This CDR3 region has 14 residues. With 8 bases removed from V and 1 base from J, the gap between germline ends came to 14 bases. CDR1 is LGHDT and CDR2 is YNNKEL in the germline V gene (reference sequence). The CDR3 DNA sequence: TGTGCCAGCGTCGCGGCTGACATCCAAGAGACCCAGTACTTC. As protein: CASVAADIQETQYF.